What follows are 32 T cell receptor beta chains derived from one specimen sequenced in a study of blood T cell repertoires in COVID-19. Sequenced by immunoSEQ multiplex PCR; TCRdb stores in-frame clones only, minus some. Counted here are more than 95,000 clones, over 70% occurring once; the ten biggest clones make up roughly 14%. The sequenced material came from peripheral blood. The receptor source for this set is a man aged 50 or older with acute or convalescent COVID-19.

The J gene is TRBJ1-5, the V gene TRBV2, with TRBD1 matching over 10 bases. After removal of 6 bases from V and 5 bases from J, the junction contained 16 bases not matched to a gene. Germline assignment: CDR1 SNHLY and CDR2 FYNNEI. The CDR3 has 18 residues. In nucleotides, the CDR3 is TGTGCCAGCAGCGGACCTCCGGGACAGGGGCCCCTCGATCAGCCCCAGCATTTT. This translates into CASSGPPGQGPLDQPQHF.

The V gene is TRBV30, the J gene TRBJ1-5, with D possibly being TRBD1 (6 bases). V was shortened by 5 bases and J by 6 bases, with 11 bases between the two germline ends. The germline V gene has CDR1 GTSNPN and CDR2 SVGIG (reference sequence). This CDR3 spans 12 amino acids. The chain's CDR3 is CAWRLQGQPQHF. CDR3 nucleotide sequence: TGTGCCTGGCGACTACAGGGTCAGCCCCAGCATTTT.

CDR3 protein: CASSLVSRGKGTGELFF. In DNA, the CDR3 is TGTGCCAGCAGCTTAGTATCGAGGGGGAAAGGCACCGGGGAGCTGTTTTTT. This rearrangement joins TRBV7-7 to TRBJ2-2; tentative D call: TRBD1 (6 bases). This CDR3 has 17 residues. Trimming left V 1 base short and J 4 bases short, with 16 bases between. CDR1 and CDR2 from the germline V gene are SSHAT and FNYEAQ (reference sequence).

The CDR3 protein is CASSVLAGNEQFF. In DNA form, the CDR3 reads TGTGCCAGCAGCGTGTTGGCGGGCAATGAGCAGTTCTTC. This sequence joins TRBV9 and TRBJ2-1; maybe TRBD2 (5 bases). CDR1 is SGDLS, CDR2 YYNGEE, per germline. V was shortened by 2 bases and J by 6 bases, with 9 bases between the two germline ends. This CDR3 is 13 amino acids long.

This chain connects TRBV19 to TRBJ1-2, with D perhaps TRBD1 (6 bases). Germline V CDR1 and CDR2: LNHDA, SQIVND (reference sequence). Trimming pared 8 bases from V and 8 bases from J, leaving 18 bases between. The CDR3 is made up of 13 amino acids. The CDR3 DNA sequence: TGTGCCAGTTCCTCTTGGGACAAGGAAGGCTACACCTTC. Protein sequence: CASSSWDKEGYTF.

The V call is TRBV7-9, the J call TRBJ2-7, with 9 positions matching TRBD1. J lost 5 bases, V lost 4 bases, and 3 bases had no gene match. The CDR3 runs 13 residues. Germline V gives CDR1 SEHNR, CDR2 FQNEAQ (reference sequence). In DNA, the CDR3 is TGTGCCAGCAGCTCACAGGGGGCTGACGAGCAGTACTTC. Its translation is CASSSQGADEQYF.

This chain connects TRBV18 to TRBJ1-2, with unresolved D. Germline assignment: CDR1 KGHSH and CDR2 LQKENI. V shed 6 bases and J shed 4 bases, with 9 bases lying between them. The CDR3 has 12 residues. CDR3: CASSVPGYGYTF. The CDR3 coding sequence is TGTGCCAGCTCTGTGCCCGGCTATGGCTACACCTTC. Drawing the rest from reference TRBV18 and TRBJ1-2, the complete variable domain is NAGVMQNPRHLVRRRGQEARLRCSPMKGHSHVYWYRQLPEEGLKFMVYLQKENIIDESGMPKERFSAEFPKEGPSILRIQQVVRGDSAAYFCASSVPGYGYTFGSGTRLTVV.

The gene calls are TRBV11-1 and TRBJ2-1, with TRBD2 matching over 8 bases. CDR1 and CDR2 (germline): SGHAT, FQDESV (reference sequence). This CDR3 is 14 amino acids long. J was trimmed by 4 bases and V by 5 bases; bases with no gene match: 4. CDR3 in amino acids: CASSASGSYNEQFF. The DNA for the CDR3 is TGTGCCAGCAGCGCTAGCGGGTCTTACAATGAGCAGTTCTTC.

V and J are TRBV7-6 and TRBJ2-7, with 12 bases aligning to TRBD2. Germline values: CDR1 SGHVS, CDR2 FNYEAQ. Losses at the gene ends were 5 bases for V and 4 bases for J; bases not matched to a gene: 9. The CDR3 length is 16 residues. CDR3 sequence reads: CASSMEETSGSYEQYF. CDR3 nucleotides: TGTGCCAGCAGCATGGAGGAGACTAGCGGGAGTTACGAGCAGTACTTC.

This clone appeared a few times. This chain joins TRBV27 and TRBJ2-4; the match to TRBD1 covers 10 bases. Germline lookup yields CDR1 MNHEY and CDR2 SMNVEV (reference sequence). The CDR3 spans 14 residues. V lost 2 bases to trimming and J lost 8 bases; unmatched junction nucleotides: 3. CDR3 sequence: CASSLRTGGDIQYF. CDR3 bases: TGTGCCAGCAGTTTAAGGACAGGGGGGGACATTCAGTACTTC.

The chain has TRBV24-1 and TRBJ1-2; TRBD1 matches at 9 bases. With 3 bases clipped from V and 8 bases from J, the junction kept 6 bases outside the gene matches. CDR1 KGHDR and CDR2 SFDVKD come from the germline V gene. The length of the CDR3 is 14 residues. CDR3 sequence reads: CATSDRGQGRGYTF. CDR3 DNA: TGTGCCACCAGTGATAGGGGACAGGGCAGGGGCTACACCTTC.

The CDR3 sequence is CASSPSGFAYNEQFF. CDR3 sequence (DNA): TGTGCCAGCAGTCCTAGCGGGTTTGCCTACAATGAGCAGTTCTTC. This chain connects TRBV5-4 to TRBJ2-1; 8 positions match TRBD2. V lost 5 bases, J lost 2 bases, and 6 bases stayed unmatched. Germline CDR1 and CDR2: SGHNT and YYREEE (reference sequence). The CDR3 length is 15 residues.

The V call is TRBV28, the J call TRBJ1-4; 8 bases agree with TRBD1. In germline, CDR1 is MDHEN, CDR2 SYDVKM. Trimming at V came to 3 bases and at J to 1 base, leaving 10 bases not matched to a gene. The CDR3 length is 18 residues. The CDR3 coding sequence is TGTGCCAGCAGTTTCCGGACAGGGAGGAGGGAAACTAATGAAAAACTGTTTTTT. Residues: CASSFRTGRRETNEKLFF.

V is TRBV2 and J is TRBJ1-1, with D perhaps matching TRBD1 (6 bases). Deletions cut 5 bases from V and 5 bases from J, with 12 bases between. Germline CDR1 and CDR2: SNHLY and FYNNEI. CDR3 length: 13 residues. CDR3 nucleotide sequence: TGTGCCAGCAGTTCACAGGGTGGGACTGAAGCTTTCTTT. Protein product: CASSSQGGTEAFF.

The chain has TRBV29-1 and TRBJ1-2; 8 bases fit TRBD1. The CDR3 length is 13 residues. Trimming cost V 7 bases and J 0 bases; bases outside gene matches: 4. CDR1 SQVTM and CDR2 ANQGSEA come from the germline V gene. The CDR3 loop reads CSGRTGSNYGYTF. The CDR3 region has the DNA TGCAGCGGACGGACAGGGTCTAACTATGGCTACACCTTC.

V gene TRBV11-3 combines with J gene TRBJ2-2; D possibly corresponds to TRBD2 (6 bases). This CDR3 is 14 amino acids long. Germline CDR1 reads SGHNT; CDR2 reads YENEEA. V lost 1 base and J lost 6, with 9 bases in between. Here the CDR3 reads CASSLAGVAGELFF. The DNA of the CDR3 is TGTGCCAGCAGCTTAGCGGGAGTCGCCGGGGAGCTGTTTTTT.

This chain links TRBV19 with TRBJ1-2, with D possibly TRBD1 on 6 matching bases. V gave up 2 bases and J gave up 2 bases, with 15 bases separating them. Germline V CDR1 and CDR2: LNHDA, SQIVND (reference sequence). The CDR3 contains 16 residues. The CDR3 region has the DNA TGTGCCAGTAGTATATTCAAATCGGGACACAACTATGGCTACACCTTC. Amino acid sequence: CASSIFKSGHNYGYTF.

This sequence joins TRBV29-1 and TRBJ2-2; tentative D call: TRBD2 (5 bases). The germline V gene has CDR1 SQVTM and CDR2 ANQGSEA. The CDR3 sequence is 15 residues long. With 0 bases removed from V and 7 bases from J, the gap between germline ends came to 15 bases. The CDR3 DNA reads as TGCAGCGTTGAAGATCGAGGGAAAGTGGGCGGGGAGCTGTTTTTT. Amino acids: CSVEDRGKVGGELFF.

The gene calls are TRBV28 and TRBJ2-7, with a possible D match to TRBD2 (6 bases). This CDR3 is built from 12 residues. Germline-derived CDR1 and CDR2 are MDHEN and SYDVKM. Deletions cut 5 bases from V and 3 bases from J, with 8 bases between. CDR3 sequence reads: CASSRERYEQYF. In DNA, the CDR3 is TGTGCCAGCAGTCGGGAGCGCTACGAGCAGTACTTC.

V gene TRBV2 combines with J gene TRBJ2-7, with 8 bases matching TRBD2. The germline V gene encodes CDR1 SNHLY and CDR2 FYNNEI. CDR3 size: 15 residues. J gave up 1 base and V 7 bases, and 9 bases lay outside the gene matches. The CDR3 sequence is CASTERETLSYEQYF. Written as DNA, the CDR3 is TGTGCCAGCACTGAGCGGGAGACCTTGTCCTACGAGCAGTACTTC.

The CDR3 loop reads CASSTWTGGTWNEQFF. The CDR3, as DNA: TGTGCCAGCAGTACTTGGACAGGGGGAACATGGAATGAGCAGTTCTTC. This chain links TRBV6-2 or TRBV6-3 with TRBJ2-1, with TRBD1 identical over 10 bases. Trimming removed 5 bases from V and 7 bases from J; junction bases left unmatched: 11. CDR1 is MNHEY, CDR2 SVGEGT, per germline. CDR3 length: 16 residues.

V usage is TRBV5-6 and J usage is TRBJ2-3; 7 bases match TRBD2. The V gene end was trimmed by 0 bases and the J gene end by 1 base; junction bases not matched to a gene: 2. Germline V gene data show CDR1 as SGHDT and CDR2 as YYEEEE. This CDR3 is built from 15 residues. For the CDR3, the DNA is TGTGCCAGCAGCTTGGAGGCGGGAGGCACAGATACGCAGTATTTT. It specifies CASSLEAGGTDTQYF. The whole variable domain, filled in from reference TRBV5-6 and TRBJ2-3, reads DAGVTQSPTHLIKTRGQQVTLRCSPKSGHDTVSWYQQALGQGPQFIFQYYEEEERQRGNFPDRFSGHQFPNYSSELNVNALLLGDSALYLCASSLEAGGTDTQYFGPGTRLTVL.

V gene TRBV5-5 combines with J gene TRBJ2-6; tentatively, D is TRBD2 (5 bases). Germline loops: CDR1 SGHKS, CDR2 YYEKEE (reference sequence). V was cut by 4 bases and J by 0 bases, with 11 bases left in between. This CDR3 has 16 residues. The CDR3 spells CASSVGLPSGANVLTF. The CDR3 bases are TGTGCCAGCAGCGTCGGACTGCCCTCTGGGGCCAACGTCCTGACTTTC.

V and J are TRBV5-4 and TRBJ2-5, with TRBD1 identical over 7 bases. With 4 bases clipped from V and 2 bases from J, the junction kept 2 bases outside the gene matches. This CDR3 has 13 residues. The V gene's germline CDR1 is SGHNT and CDR2 YYREEE (reference sequence). Here the CDR3 reads CASSPGGQETQYF. The CDR3 nucleotides are TGTGCCAGCAGCCCAGGGGGACAAGAGACCCAGTACTTC.

The genes are TRBV19 and TRBJ1-2; maybe TRBD1 (6 bases). Trimming left V 4 bases short and J 6 bases short, with 21 bases between. Germline CDR1 LNHDA, CDR2 SQIVND (reference sequence). The CDR3 contains 16 residues. This chain's CDR3 is CASSSRGGNYLNGYTF. The CDR3 region has the DNA TGTGCCAGTAGTAGCCGGGGGGGCAACTACCTAAATGGCTACACCTTC.

V usage is TRBV28 and J usage is TRBJ1-3, with D possibly matching TRBD1 (5 bases). The germline V gene encodes CDR1 MDHEN and CDR2 SYDVKM. The CDR3 length is 14 residues. Trimming removed 5 bases from V and 7 bases from J, with 15 bases in between. The CDR3 bases are TGTGCCAGCAGTCTCCGCAGGGAAGGGAACACCATATATTTT. Translation: CASSLRREGNTIYF.

The chain couples TRBV6-5 to TRBJ2-7; tentatively, D is TRBD1 (6 bases). Germline CDR1 MNHEY, CDR2 SVGAGI. CDR3 length: 12 amino acids. V was cut by 6 bases and J by 4 bases, with 10 bases left in between. Here the CDR3 DNA reads TGTGCCAGCAGCGCACAGGGTTACGAGCAGTACTTC. The encoded protein is CASSAQGYEQYF.

The chain has TRBV5-6 and TRBJ1-1; D is unresolved. The V end lost 1 base, the J end lost 7 bases, and 5 bases lay between the germline ends. Germline CDR1 reads SGHDT; CDR2 reads YYEEEE. This CDR3 contains 11 residues. The CDR3 DNA reads TGTGCCAGCAGCTTGACCGGTGAAGCTTTCTTT. Translation gives CASSLTGEAFF.

The gene calls are TRBV29-1 and TRBJ2-1; 11 nucleotides line up with TRBD2. V shed 5 bases and J 9 bases; nucleotides not matched to a gene: 12. In germline, CDR1 is SQVTM, CDR2 ANQGSEA. This CDR3 contains 15 residues. The CDR3 DNA follows: TGCAGCGTTACCGGGACTAGCGGCCCTCGGGGTGAGCAGTTCTTC. Its translation is CSVTGTSGPRGEQFF.

This chain links TRBV28 with TRBJ2-4; tentatively, D is TRBD1 (5 bases). The CDR3 length is 15 residues. Trimming pared 5 bases from V and 2 bases from J, leaving 13 bases between. In germline, CDR1 is MDHEN, CDR2 SYDVKM. The chain's CDR3 is CASSLVDSPKNIQYF. The CDR3 DNA sequence: TGTGCCAGCAGTCTGGTCGACAGCCCCAAAAACATTCAGTACTTC.

This clone was seen only once. The chain employs TRBV27 and TRBJ2-1; D is perhaps TRBD2 (6 bases). Germline-derived CDR1 and CDR2 are MNHEY and SMNVEV (reference sequence). V lost 6 bases and J lost 5, with 17 bases in between. This CDR3 is built from 15 residues. The CDR3 DNA follows: TGTGCCAGCAGCCCAGGGCCCTGGGGGGACAATGAGCAGTTCTTC. This encodes CASSPGPWGDNEQFF.

The table lists this clone with a count of one. V and J are TRBV24-1 and TRBJ1-5, with TRBD1 matching over 11 bases. Germline loops: CDR1 KGHDR, CDR2 SFDVKD. V shed 5 bases and J 11 bases; nucleotides not matched to a gene: 10. The CDR3 runs 15 residues. Here the CDR3 reads CATSGPGQGGLTQHF. CDR3 DNA sequence: TGTGCCACCAGTGGCCCGGGACAGGGGGGATTGACCCAGCATTTT.